The text below deals with one T cell receptor beta chain. The sample holds one count of this clone. Its target antigen remains unknown. It has no much larger one-base neighbor in the sample; base qualities were not kept. Sequences GTSNPN (CDR1) and SVGIG (CDR2) are obtained from the germline V gene (reference sequence). Including cysteine and phenylalanine, the CDR3 has 14 amino acids. The sequence is cut down to CDR3 DNA, 42 bases in frame from base 1. This sample stems from a study of shared clonotypes between healthy human individuals (dated by TCRdb to 2020 to 2022). Describing the broader study: The cohort comprised two women and a few men aged 18 to 49 years. Between about 0.8 and 9.5 billion PBMCs per donor were obtained by leukapheresis. Different laboratories and diverse techniques were used to prepare libraries and sequence TCR repertoires, to increase sequencing depth and limit assay-specific biases. The study deeply sequenced blood TCR repertoires of five healthy adults to estimate repertoire size and the extent of clonotype sharing between individuals. What the study reported, not specific to this receptor: The genetic and exposure-history diversity represented was limited by the small number of donors. Pairwise subsampling indicated that sequencing depth was expected to affect the degree of clonotype sharing among donors. Sampling was limited to blood, and TCR repertoires in tissue likely differ from TCR repertoires in blood.

TCR CDR3 regions were amplified from genomic DNA by multiplex PCR using the deep immunoSEQ assay. Extracted genomic DNA from each cell subset was spread evenly across all wells of several immunoSEQ 96-well plates, with each plate serving as a replicate. For unsorted PBMC, approximately 300 ng of genomic DNA, equivalent to approximately 28,000 T cell genomes, went into each replicate PCR. Genomic DNA from unsorted PBMC was sequenced over ten immunoSEQ deep assay plates. Purified libraries were measured with a Qubit 3.0 fluorometer, size-checked on a Bioanalyzer 2100, and measured again with the KAPA Library Quantification kit. Every immunoSEQ 96-well plate was sequenced on a separate single-read 150-cycle Illumina NextSeq 550 flow cell. As for the original processing: Because the immunoSEQ output held only junctional sequences and lacked quality scores, the filtering could not match the filtering applied to full-length reads. Sequences were annotated with PyIR, a Python wrapper for IgBLAST v1.9, using IMGT germline references to assign V/J genes and CDR3. Reads were filtered out if the reads had weak V/J assignments (E-value above 1e-6), no CDR3, stop codons, out-of-frame junctions, or ambiguous translated residues. V3J clonotypes were defined by identical inferred V gene, J gene, and CDR3 amino acid sequence. The percentage overlap between two repertoires was calculated by dividing the number of shared unique clonotypes by the size of the smaller repertoire. Three approaches were used to assess repertoire richness: RTK rarefaction, the Chao1 estimator, and Recon v2.1 estimates of unobserved clonotypes. The immuneACCESS repertoire file appears here via TCRdb, limited to in-frame rearrangements. These files lack a portion of the clones; in checked studies, under half of the deficit traces to unresolved V genes, and the cause of the others is not known. D and trimming were read from the DNA, whereas the V and J calls and clone size are those reported in that table. The sample table lists roughly 480,000 clones, around 79% of them with a count of one. Of the sample, more than 10% falls within the top ten clones.

The donors were healthy, HIV-negative adults with no recently reported acute infections or vaccinations. Every donor was a Caucasian adult living in Nashville, Tennessee, USA. In the unsorted samples, roughly 90 million PBMCs were counted, and genomic DNA was extracted using the QIAamp DNA Blood Mini kit. Blood was obtained by leukapheresis, after which PBMCs were separated by Ficoll-Histopaque density gradient centrifugation and cryopreserved in liquid nitrogen vapor phase. The V gene is TRBV30 and the J gene is TRBJ2-5; 12 middle bases align to TRBD2. The J call is uncertain, as TRBJ2-7 better fits the DNA end. This receptor was taken from a woman aged 35 to 49 in good health. Some clones in this sample may be carry-over from other donors' samples. Sample: PBMCs. The nucleotides read TGTGCCTGGACTGCACTAGCGGGAGGCTACGAGCAGTACTTC. It translates as CAWTALAGGYEQYF.